The following is a TCR beta chain sequence with its context. The entry originates in a study of technical replicates of blood from a handful of donors. V lost 7 bases and J lost 2, with 19 bases in between. CDR1 SGHRS and CDR2 YFSETQ come from the germline V gene. This CDR3 region has 15 residues. TCRdb keeps only in-frame clones here, not all; method: immunoSEQ multiplex PCR. This repertoire shows just over 80,000 clones, 96% found once; its top ten account for around 0.31%. J is TRBJ2-7 and V is TRBV5-1, with D possibly matching TRBD2 (6 bases). What was sequenced was T cells isolated from PBMCs. The clonotype was recovered from a human donor in good health. The CDR3 region is CASSPGSLAAYEQYF. CDR3 in DNA: TGCGCCAGCTCACCCGGGAGCTTGGCCGCCTACGAGCAGTACTTC.